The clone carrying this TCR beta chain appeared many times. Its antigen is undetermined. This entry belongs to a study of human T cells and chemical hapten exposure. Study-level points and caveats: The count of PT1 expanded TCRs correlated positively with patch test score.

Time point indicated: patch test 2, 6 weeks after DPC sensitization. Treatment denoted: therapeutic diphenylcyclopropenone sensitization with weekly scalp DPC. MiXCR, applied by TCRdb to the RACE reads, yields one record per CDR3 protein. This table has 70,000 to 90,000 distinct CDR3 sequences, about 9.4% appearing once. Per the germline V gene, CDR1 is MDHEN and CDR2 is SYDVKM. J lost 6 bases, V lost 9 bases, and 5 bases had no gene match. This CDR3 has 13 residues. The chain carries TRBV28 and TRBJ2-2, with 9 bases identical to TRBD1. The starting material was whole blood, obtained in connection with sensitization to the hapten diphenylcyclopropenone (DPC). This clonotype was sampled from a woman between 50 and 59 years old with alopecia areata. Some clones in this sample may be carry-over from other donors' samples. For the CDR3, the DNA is TGTGCCAGGACCGGGACAGGGCCCGGGGAGCTGTTTTTT. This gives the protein CARTGTGPGELFF.